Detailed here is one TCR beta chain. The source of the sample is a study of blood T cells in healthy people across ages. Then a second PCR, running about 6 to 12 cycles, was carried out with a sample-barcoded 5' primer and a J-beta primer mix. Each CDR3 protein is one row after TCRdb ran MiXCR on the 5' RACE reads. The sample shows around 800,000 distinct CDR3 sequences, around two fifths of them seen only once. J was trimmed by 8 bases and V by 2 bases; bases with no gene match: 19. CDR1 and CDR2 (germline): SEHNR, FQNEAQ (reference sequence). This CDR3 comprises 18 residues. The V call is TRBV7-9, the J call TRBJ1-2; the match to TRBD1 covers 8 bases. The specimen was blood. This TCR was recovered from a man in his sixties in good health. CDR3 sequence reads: CASSLWLGQAAIRDGYTF. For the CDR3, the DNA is TGTGCCAGCAGCTTATGGCTGGGACAGGCGGCTATTCGGGACGGCTACACCTTC.